Presented here are 32 T cell receptor beta chains from one specimen sequenced in a study of blood T cell repertoires in COVID-19. Data came from immunoSEQ multiplex PCR; TCRdb stores just in-frame clones and leaves some out. The table has 120,000 or so clones, 83% seen once. Sequencing was performed on peripheral blood. The origin of the receptors is an elderly man with active or convalescent COVID-19.

This chain links TRBV19 with TRBJ1-2; 8 bases map to TRBD1. The CDR3 totals 15 residues. Germline CDR1 and CDR2: LNHDA and SQIVND (reference sequence). With 5 bases clipped from V and 4 bases from J, the junction kept 9 bases outside the gene matches. The CDR3 sequence is CASSAERQGSYGYTF. The CDR3 DNA reads as TGTGCCAGTAGTGCTGAAAGACAGGGGTCCTATGGCTACACCTTC.

The chain carries TRBV29-1 and TRBJ1-1; 7 bases agree with TRBD1. In germline, CDR1 is SQVTM, CDR2 ANQGSEA. The J segment lost 7 bases and the V segment lost 3 bases, leaving 14 bases of the junction unmatched. The CDR3 sequence is 15 residues long. CDR3 bases: TGCAGCGTTGAGGCCTCCACTACAGGGGTGGGTGAAGCTTTCTTT. It translates to CSVEASTTGVGEAFF.

J is TRBJ2-5 and V is TRBV7-2; 8 positions agree with TRBD2. CDR3 size: 16 residues. With V trimmed by 4 bases and J by 2 bases, 9 bases remained unmatched. Per the germline V gene, CDR1 is SGHTA and CDR2 is FQGNSA. This chain's CDR3 is CASSSNGGGWQETQYF. The CDR3, as DNA: TGTGCCAGCAGCTCCAACGGCGGGGGGTGGCAAGAGACCCAGTACTTC.

This clone came up once. This sequence joins TRBV5-5 and TRBJ2-3; TRBD2 agrees at 9 bases. Per the germline V gene, CDR1 is SGHKS and CDR2 is YYEKEE (reference sequence). The CDR3 has 18 residues. Trimming at V came to 3 bases and at J to 5 bases, leaving 16 bases not matched to a gene. CDR3 DNA: TGTGCCAGCAGCTGGGGGCTCGGGGCTAGCGGGGTTGGAGATACGCAGTATTTT. It is translated as CASSWGLGASGVGDTQYF.

V usage is TRBV10-3 and J usage is TRBJ2-3; 12 bases align to TRBD2. The CDR3 is made up of 16 amino acids. CDR1 is ENHRY and CDR2 is SYGVKD in the germline V gene. V lost 3 bases and J lost 4; bases outside the gene matches: 5. In DNA form, the CDR3 reads TGTGCCATCAGTGACCTACTAGCGGGGGGTTCAGATACGCAGTATTTT. Residues: CAISDLLAGGSDTQYF.

This chain joins TRBV5-4 and TRBJ1-1, with D hard to call. Deletions cut 0 bases from V and 0 bases from J, with 9 bases between. This CDR3 contains 15 residues. CDR1 and CDR2 from the germline V gene are SGHNT and YYREEE (reference sequence). CDR3 DNA sequence: TGTGCCAGCAGCTTGGCCGAGGCTATGAACACTGAAGCTTTCTTT. It is translated as CASSLAEAMNTEAFF.

The V and J genes are TRBV9 and TRBJ2-5, with TRBD2 matching 11 bases. V lost 4 bases and J lost 5; bases outside the gene matches: 10. Germline V CDR1 and CDR2: SGDLS, YYNGEE. This CDR3 comprises 16 residues. The CDR3 spells CASSLGSGGARETQYF. The CDR3 DNA reads as TGTGCCAGCAGCCTGGGTAGCGGGGGGGCCAGGGAGACCCAGTACTTC.

This clone occurred a few times. The rearrangement joins TRBV30 to TRBJ1-1; D is possibly TRBD1 (5 bases). The ends were cut back, 0 bases at V and 9 bases at J, with 11 bases in the middle. This CDR3 has 12 residues. Per the germline V gene, CDR1 is GTSNPN and CDR2 is SVGIG (reference sequence). The DNA of the CDR3 is TGTGCCTGGAGTGTTTTTGGGGGGAAAGCTTTCTTT. Translated: CAWSVFGGKAFF.

The rearrangement joins TRBV3-1 (or the pseudogene TRBV3-2) to TRBJ2-2; 9 positions match TRBD1. The germline CDR1 and CDR2 sequences are LGHDT and YNNKEL (reference sequence). Germline trimming cut 0 bases from V and 6 bases from J; bases unmatched to any gene: 2. The CDR3 runs 15 residues. The CDR3 loop reads CASSQENRGPGELFF. CDR3 sequence (DNA): TGTGCCAGCAGCCAAGAAAACAGGGGGCCCGGGGAGCTGTTTTTT.

This clone showed up just once. This chain connects TRBV28 to TRBJ1-5, with 8 positions matching TRBD1. V trimming: 4 bases; J trimming: 10 bases; junction bases outside the gene matches: 9. The CDR3 sequence is 14 residues long. CDR1 and CDR2 (germline): MDHEN, SYDVKM. CDR3 nucleotides: TGTGCCAGCAGTTCCGTGACAGGGGCCACACCCCAGCATTTT. Amino acid sequence: CASSSVTGATPQHF.

The J gene is TRBJ1-5, the V gene TRBV11-2, with TRBD1 as a possible D gene (5 bases). This CDR3 comprises 13 residues. Deletions cut 5 bases from V and 11 bases from J, with 16 bases between. The germline gives CDR1 SGHAT, CDR2 FQNNGV. CDR3 sequence: CASSADPWGAQHF. The CDR3, as DNA: TGTGCCAGCAGCGCCGACCCTTGGGGGGCCCAGCATTTT.

This clone is a singleton in its sample. V is TRBV4-1 and J is TRBJ2-2; D is perhaps TRBD1 (6 bases). This CDR3 is built from 16 residues. V lost 1 base and J lost 2, with 11 bases in between. Germline CDR1 is MGHRA and CDR2 is YSYEKL. The CDR3, as DNA: TGCGCCAGCAGCCAAGGTACGGGACAAAACACCGGGGAGCTGTTTTTT. Its translation: CASSQGTGQNTGELFF.

J is TRBJ1-2 and V is TRBV19; 9 bases agree with TRBD1. The CDR3 is made up of 15 amino acids. Germline values: CDR1 LNHDA, CDR2 SQIVND (reference sequence). The J segment lost 4 bases and the V segment lost 4 bases, leaving 7 bases of the junction unmatched. DNA for the CDR3: TGTGCCAGTAGTAAGGGGGAGACAGGGGGCTATGGCTACACCTTC. Translating gives CASSKGETGGYGYTF.

The chain carries TRBV7-2 and TRBJ1-5, with 12 bases lining up with TRBD1. The CDR3 totals 16 residues. The V gene end was trimmed by 2 bases and the J gene end by 6 bases; junction bases not matched to a gene: 5. From germline, CDR1 is SGHTA and CDR2 FQGNSA. This chain's CDR3 is CASSLTGTGGRQPQHF. DNA for the CDR3: TGTGCCAGCAGCTTAACCGGGACAGGGGGCCGTCAGCCCCAGCATTTT.

The chain joins TRBV6-6 to TRBJ1-4, with D possibly matching TRBD1 (6 bases). Germline V gives CDR1 MNHNY, CDR2 SVGAGI (reference sequence). V lost 7 bases and J 5 bases, leaving 8 bases between the germline ends. The CDR3 has 12 residues. The CDR3 here is CASNQGNEKLFF. The DNA of the CDR3 is TGTGCCAGCAACCAGGGGAATGAAAAACTGTTTTTT.

The chain uses TRBV19 and TRBJ2-2; 10 nucleotides line up with TRBD1. With 5 bases clipped from V and 5 bases from J, the junction kept 5 bases outside the gene matches. The CDR3 is made up of 15 amino acids. Germline V CDR1 and CDR2: LNHDA, SQIVND (reference sequence). CDR3 in amino acids: CASSWTGGNTGELFF. The DNA of the CDR3 is TGTGCCAGTAGTTGGACAGGGGGAAATACCGGGGAGCTGTTTTTT.

This chain links TRBV10-2 with TRBJ2-5; TRBD1 is a possible D gene (5 bases). V lost 3 bases and J 5 bases, leaving 13 bases between the germline ends. CDR1 is WSHSY, CDR2 SAAADI, per germline. The CDR3 is 14 amino acids. CDR3 nucleotide sequence: TGCGCCAGCAGTGACCTCCAGGGCGATGAGACCCAGTACTTC. Amino acids: CASSDLQGDETQYF.

This clone was seen only a few times. V and J are TRBV9 and TRBJ2-5, with D maybe TRBD2 (6 bases). This CDR3 region has 18 residues. Germline CDR1 and CDR2: SGDLS and YYNGEE. The ends were cut back, 0 bases at V and 1 base at J, with 19 bases in the middle. CDR3 in DNA: TGTGCCAGCAGCGTAGCCTCCGGGACTGGTATTTTCCAAGAGACCCAGTACTTC. Its translation is CASSVASGTGIFQETQYF.

V and J are TRBV10-3 and TRBJ1-6; 8 bases are a match to TRBD1. The trim removed 9 bases at V and 7 bases at J, leaving 2 bases unmatched. CDR1 and CDR2 (germline): ENHRY, SYGVKD. The CDR3 is 12 residues long. CDR3 DNA: TGTGCCATTGGGACAGGAAATTCACCCCTCCACTTT. Amino acids: CAIGTGNSPLHF.

This clone was observed a handful of times. The CDR3 nucleotides read TGTGCCAGCAGCTTTGGGACTAGCGGGGCCCAAGAGACCCAGTACTTC. It specifies CASSFGTSGAQETQYF. This chain uses TRBV5-4 with TRBJ2-5; 13 bases align to TRBD2. Germline V CDR1 and CDR2: SGHNT, YYREEE (reference sequence). V lost 2 bases and J lost 1; bases outside the gene matches: 2. The CDR3 sequence is 16 residues long.

V and J are TRBV11-2 and TRBJ1-1, with D tentatively TRBD1 (5 bases). In germline, CDR1 is SGHAT, CDR2 FQNNGV. CDR3 length: 15 amino acids. V was clipped by 1 base and J by 4 bases, with 13 bases between them. CDR3 residues: CASSLVSRGLTEAFF. Written as DNA, the CDR3 is TGTGCCAGCAGCTTAGTTTCAAGGGGACTCACTGAAGCTTTCTTT.

This sequence joins TRBV7-3 and TRBJ2-6; TRBD1 might be the D (5 bases). CDR1 is SGHTA, CDR2 FQGTGA, per germline. With 2 bases removed from V and 4 bases from J, the gap between germline ends came to 9 bases. The CDR3 length is 15 residues. CDR3 protein: CASSLSGSGANVLTF. CDR3 coding DNA: TGTGCCAGCAGCTTATCAGGGTCCGGGGCCAACGTCCTGACTTTC. Drawing the rest from reference TRBV7-3 and TRBJ2-6, the complete variable domain is GAGVSQTPSNKVTEKGKYVELRCDPISGHTALYWYRQSLGQGPEFLIYFQGTGAADDSGLPNDRFFAVRPEGSVSTLKIQRTERGDSAVYLCASSLSGSGANVLTFGAGSRLTVL.

CDR3 residues: CASSHGDRGFSTDTQYF. The CDR3 DNA sequence: TGTGCCAGCAGCCACGGAGACAGGGGGTTTAGCACAGATACGCAGTATTTT. The chain couples TRBV5-5 to TRBJ2-3; 9 bases line up with TRBD1. The CDR3 consists of 17 residues. V lost 4 bases and J lost 0; bases outside the gene matches: 9. Germline CDR1 and CDR2: SGHKS and YYEKEE (reference sequence).

The chain employs TRBV10-3 and TRBJ1-2; D possibly corresponds to TRBD1 (5 bases). CDR3 length equals 15 residues. The ends were cut back, 0 bases at V and 7 bases at J, with 15 bases in the middle. Germline V gene lookup returns CDR1 ENHRY and CDR2 SYGVKD. The CDR3 sequence: CAISESSRAGGGYTF. As DNA, the CDR3 is TGTGCCATCAGTGAGTCGAGCAGGGCCGGTGGTGGCTACACCTTC.

The chain recombines TRBV6-5 with TRBJ2-7, with 8 bases fitting TRBD1. V was pared by 4 bases and J by 5 bases, with 10 bases of the junction left unmatched. Germline lookup yields CDR1 MNHEY and CDR2 SVGAGI. This CDR3 contains 15 residues. CDR3 residues: CASSSRGTGTDEQYF. The DNA of the CDR3 is TGTGCCAGCAGTTCTAGGGGGACAGGAACCGACGAGCAGTACTTC.

This clone was counted only a few times. The J gene is TRBJ1-3, the V gene TRBV18; 9 bases fit TRBD1. Trimming removed 3 bases from V and 4 bases from J; junction bases left unmatched: 7. There are 16 residues in the CDR3. Germline V lookup: CDR1 KGHSH, CDR2 LQKENI. CDR3 nucleotide sequence: TGTGCCAGCTCACCGCCGGGACAGGGAGCCGGAAACACCATATATTTT. It specifies CASSPPGQGAGNTIYF.

The chain joins TRBV5-6 to TRBJ1-2; 7 bases fit TRBD1. This CDR3 is built from 12 residues. Per germline, CDR1 SGHDT and CDR2 YYEEEE. Trimming took 3 bases from V and 8 from J; bases not matched to a gene: 4. The CDR3 region has the DNA TGTGCCAGCAGCTGGCAGGGGGAAGGCTACACCTTC. Translated, it gives CASSWQGEGYTF.

The V and J genes are TRBV19 and TRBJ1-1; TRBD1 agrees at 7 bases. V lost 5 bases to trimming and J lost 2 bases; unmatched junction nucleotides: 17. The V gene's germline CDR1 is LNHDA and CDR2 SQIVND (reference sequence). CDR3 length equals 18 residues. This CDR3 reads CASSQTSTGIGLNTEAFF. Here the CDR3 DNA reads TGTGCCAGTAGTCAGACCTCGACAGGGATTGGGTTAAACACTGAAGCTTTCTTT.

This chain joins TRBV10-3 and TRBJ1-5; 8 nucleotides agree with TRBD1. Germline assignment: CDR1 ENHRY and CDR2 SYGVKD. Trimming removed 10 bases from V and 6 bases from J; junction bases left unmatched: 11. CDR3 size: 14 residues. CDR3 DNA sequence: TGTGCCACCACCCCGGACAGGGAGGGTCAGCCCCAGCATTTT. Protein product: CATTPDREGQPQHF.

The rearrangement uses TRBV4-2 and TRBJ2-1; 9 positions agree with TRBD2. This CDR3 contains 19 residues. V gave up 0 bases and J gave up 2 bases; unmatched junction bases: 11. Germline V lookup: CDR1 LGHNA, CDR2 YNFKEQ. The CDR3 DNA reads as TGTGCCAGCAGCCAAGATTCCAGCGGGGGGCCCGACACCTACAATGAGCAGTTCTTC. This encodes CASSQDSSGGPDTYNEQFF.

This clone was counted a few times. This chain connects TRBV7-9 to TRBJ1-1; the D is unclear. Trimming left V 4 bases short and J 2 bases short, with 14 bases between. CDR3 length: 15 residues. Germline loops: CDR1 SEHNR, CDR2 FQNEAQ (reference sequence). CDR3 in amino acids: CASSSPSTENTEAFF. The CDR3 region has the DNA TGTGCCAGCAGCTCTCCCAGTACAGAAAACACTGAAGCTTTCTTT.

The chain employs TRBV30 and TRBJ1-6, with TRBD1 as a possible D gene (6 bases). Between the trimmed V and J ends, which lost 7 bases and 3 bases, there was a span of 10 bases. CDR1 and CDR2 (germline): GTSNPN, SVGIG (reference sequence). The CDR3 covers 13 residues. The CDR3 DNA reads as TGTGCCTTTCAGGGGAACTATAATTCACCCCTCCACTTT. Its translation: CAFQGNYNSPLHF.